Each of the 24 T cell receptor beta chains below was sequenced from the same sample in a study of CD8 T cells in ankylosing spondylitis. These receptors' antigens are unknown. Notes on the study in general: Seven to nine highly homologous variants formed a TCR beta motif that appeared characteristic of ankylosing spondylitis blood.

One entry per CDR3 protein, called by TCRdb with MiXCR from the 5' RACE reads. Here the sample spans about 210,000 distinct CDR3 sequences, about 7% being singletons. Sequenced material: blood, either unsorted or a sorted T cell fraction (not recorded which). These receptors all stem from a male donor with ankylosing spondylitis.

V usage is TRBV7-2 and J usage is TRBJ2-4; D is perhaps TRBD1 (5 bases). CDR3 length: 16 residues. Looked up from germline, CDR1 is SGHTA and CDR2 is FQGNSA. V dropped 0 bases and J dropped 11 bases, with 20 bases sitting between them. CDR3 region: CASSLASPWGPPVQYF. CDR3 DNA: TGTGCCAGCAGCTTAGCCAGTCCATGGGGCCCCCCGGTTCAGTACTTC.

This clonotype occurred many times. The rearrangement joins TRBV29-1 to TRBJ2-7, with D hard to call. Trimming left V 2 bases short and J 4 bases short, with 6 bases between. Germline V gene sequence: CDR1 SQVTM, CDR2 ANQGSEA. The CDR3 is made up of 11 amino acids. The CDR3 spells CSVEWHYEQYF. CDR3 DNA: TGCAGCGTTGAATGGCATTACGAGCAGTACTTC.

A few counts support this clonotype. The rearrangement uses TRBV25-1 and TRBJ2-7, with 8 bases that match TRBD1. Germline CDR1 is MGHDK and CDR2 is SYGVNS. After removal of 5 bases from V and 0 bases from J, the junction contained 12 bases not matched to a gene. There are 17 residues in the CDR3. The CDR3 protein is CASSPGQASRISYEQYF. DNA of the CDR3: TGTGCCAGCAGTCCGGGACAGGCATCACGTATCTCCTACGAGCAGTACTTC.

This clonotype was observed many times. The rearrangement joins TRBV6-5 to TRBJ1-1; 8 nucleotides match TRBD1. The CDR3 extends over 17 amino acids. The germline V gene has CDR1 MNHEY and CDR2 SVGAGI. Germline trimming cut 0 bases from V and 0 bases from J; bases unmatched to any gene: 6. DNA for the CDR3: TGTGCCAGCAGTTACTCGAGGCAGGGGGCGATGAACACTGAAGCTTTCTTT. Translating it yields CASSYSRQGAMNTEAFF.

This clonotype has a count of ten or more. This sequence joins TRBV20-1 and TRBJ2-3; 15 nucleotides line up with TRBD2. The germline V gene encodes CDR1 DFQATT and CDR2 SNEGSKA (reference sequence). The CDR3 contains 17 residues. V lost 6 bases and J lost 6; bases outside the gene matches: 13. The CDR3 DNA follows: TGCAGTGCCACCCAACGGACTAGCGGGAGGGCCGGTGATACGCAGTATTTT. Translation: CSATQRTSGRAGDTQYF.

This chain's CDR3 is CASRLTGSSYNSPLHF. CDR3 DNA: TGTGCCAGCAGATTAACAGGGAGCTCCTATAATTCACCCCTCCACTTT. The chain joins TRBV7-6 to TRBJ1-6, with D possibly matching TRBD1 (6 bases). From germline, CDR1 is SGHVS and CDR2 FNYEAQ. This CDR3 contains 16 residues. V dropped 6 bases and J dropped 0 bases, with 12 bases sitting between them.

This clonotype was detected a few times. This chain uses TRBV6-1 with TRBJ2-2, with 10 bases lining up with TRBD1. CDR1 is MNHNS, CDR2 SASEGT, per germline. J gave up 1 base and V 7 bases, and 9 bases lay outside the gene matches. The CDR3 spans 17 residues. CDR3 sequence (DNA): TGTGCCAGCATTCGGACAGGGGGGATTGTGAACACCGGGGAGCTGTTTTTT. This encodes CASIRTGGIVNTGELFF.

This clonotype came up many times. V gene TRBV27 combines with J gene TRBJ2-7; possible D gene TRBD1, 5 bases. Germline CDR1 MNHEY, CDR2 SMNVEV (reference sequence). The CDR3 is 15 amino acids. Trimming took 0 bases from V and 4 from J, leaving 13 bases between them. This chain's CDR3 is CASSLSGRETYEQYF. In DNA, the CDR3 is TGTGCCAGCAGTTTATCGGGCAGGGAAACTTACGAGCAGTACTTC.

There are a few counts of this clonotype. CDR3 amino acids: CASSSSGGVLMNTEAFF. DNA for the CDR3: TGTGCCAGCAGCTCGTCCGGGGGGGTACTGATGAACACTGAAGCTTTCTTT. The rearrangement joins TRBV7-6 to TRBJ1-1; TRBD1 is a possible D gene (5 bases). The CDR3 extends over 17 amino acids. With 4 bases removed from V and 0 bases from J, the gap between germline ends came to 18 bases. CDR1 is SGHVS and CDR2 is FNYEAQ in the germline V gene. Full variable domain (rest looked up from reference TRBV7-6 and TRBJ1-1): GAGVSQSPRYKVTKRGQDVALRCDPISGHVSLYWYRQALGQGPEFLTYFNYEAQQDKSGLPNDRFSAERPEGSISTLTIQRTEQRDSAMYRCASSSSGGVLMNTEAFFGQGTRLTVV.

Comment on this clonotype: A much more abundant neighbour one base away suggests this may be a read error. The J gene is TRBJ2-1, the V gene TRBV27; either TRBD1 or TRBD2 may fit D (5 bases each). Germline V gives CDR1 MNHEY, CDR2 SMNVEV (reference sequence). V lost 6 bases and J 6 bases, leaving 18 bases between the germline ends. CDR3 length: 15 amino acids. The CDR3 protein is CASSLLGTGINEQFF. For the CDR3, the DNA is TGTGCCAGCAGCCTACTAGGGACGGGGATCAATGAGCAGTTCTTC.

This clonotype was observed at least ten times. The chain couples TRBV28 to TRBJ2-1; D is possibly TRBD1 or TRBD2 (5 bases each). CDR3 size: 14 residues. Germline V gene data show CDR1 as MDHEN and CDR2 as SYDVKM. V lost 4 bases and J lost 6, with 13 bases in between. The CDR3 nucleotides read TGTGCCAGCAGTTCCCCCACGGGGACCAATGAGCAGTTCTTC. Encoded protein: CASSSPTGTNEQFF.

On this clonotype: Being one base from a much bigger clone, this may be a read error. The genes are TRBV6-5 and TRBJ2-7; D gene unclear. V lost 3 bases, J lost 4 bases, and 4 bases lay in between. CDR1 and CDR2 (germline): MNHEY, SVGAGI. CDR3 size: 11 residues. This CDR3 reads CASSYLYEQYF. CDR3 DNA sequence: TGTGCCAGCAGTTATTTATACGAGCAGTACTTC.

This clonotype was found many times. V is TRBV11-1 and J is TRBJ1-1; weak D call: TRBD1 (5 bases). Between the trimmed V and J ends, which lost 1 base and 5 bases, there was a span of 20 bases. The CDR3 loop spans 17 amino acids. The V gene's germline CDR1 is SGHAT and CDR2 FQDESV (reference sequence). The CDR3 spells CASSLVPRTFGRTEAFF. The DNA for the CDR3 is TGTGCCAGCAGCTTAGTCCCAAGGACATTCGGGAGGACTGAAGCTTTCTTT.

This clonotype was found many times. For the CDR3, the DNA is TGTGCCAGCAGCTTTACGACAGGGGTGAACGAGCAGTACTTC. Amino acid sequence: CASSFTTGVNEQYF. V and J are TRBV7-9 and TRBJ2-7; 8 nucleotides align to TRBD1. With V trimmed by 3 bases and J by 5 bases, 6 bases remained unmatched. CDR3 length: 14 amino acids. Looked up from germline, CDR1 is SEHNR and CDR2 is FQNEAQ (reference sequence). Full variable domain (remainder filled in from reference TRBV7-9 and TRBJ2-7): DTGVSQNPRHKITKRGQNVTFRCDPISEHNRLYWYRQTLGQGPEFLTYFQNEAQLEKSRLLSDRFSAERPKGSFSTLEIQRTEQGDSAMYLCASSFTTGVNEQYFGPGTRLTVT.

This rearrangement joins TRBV30 to TRBJ1-2; D is undetermined. With 0 bases removed from V and 2 bases from J, the gap between germline ends came to 10 bases. The CDR3 totals 14 residues. Germline loops: CDR1 GTSNPN, CDR2 SVGIG (reference sequence). This chain's CDR3 is CAWSVSGPNYGYTF. The CDR3 region has the DNA TGTGCCTGGAGTGTCTCAGGCCCAAACTATGGCTACACCTTC.

In its sample, this clonotype was seen many times. The genes are TRBV12-3 or TRBV12-4 and TRBJ2-1; the match to TRBD1 covers 7 bases. CDR3 length: 13 amino acids. V was pared by 6 bases and J by 9 bases, with 8 bases of the junction left unmatched. The CDR3 region is CASSSGTVSEQFF. CDR3 in DNA: TGTGCCAGCAGCTCCGGGACAGTAAGTGAGCAGTTCTTC.

This clonotype appeared many times. J is TRBJ2-7 and V is TRBV14, with D unresolved. This CDR3 region has 15 residues. Trimming removed 0 bases at V and 4 bases at J, with 13 bases between. CDR1 SGHDN and CDR2 FVKESK come from the germline V gene. This CDR3 reads CASSQDFGSRYEQYF. CDR3 coding DNA: TGTGCCAGCAGCCAAGATTTCGGCAGTAGGTACGAGCAGTACTTC.

The chain joins TRBV20-1 to TRBJ2-1; tentative D call: TRBD2 (6 bases). The CDR3 consists of 16 residues. CDR1 is DFQATT and CDR2 is SNEGSKA in the germline V gene (reference sequence). Trimming removed 5 bases from V and 5 bases from J, with 22 bases in between. The DNA of the CDR3 is TGCAGTGCTCTACGCTTTTGGGGGGAGTCCGACAATGAGCAGTTCTTC. It specifies CSALRFWGESDNEQFF.

This clonotype was counted many times. This chain links TRBV5-1 with TRBJ1-6; no firm D call. Germline assignment: CDR1 SGHRS and CDR2 YFSETQ. The CDR3 spans 13 residues. Trimming removed 3 bases from V and 7 bases from J, with 8 bases in between. CDR3 nucleotide sequence: TGCGCCAGCAGCTCGAAGGCCAATTCACCCCTCCACTTT. It is translated as CASSSKANSPLHF.

The rearrangement links TRBV20-1 to TRBJ2-1; 8 nucleotides match TRBD2. The CDR3 contains 14 residues. Per the germline V gene, CDR1 is DFQATT and CDR2 is SNEGSKA (reference sequence). V trimming: 6 bases; J trimming: 9 bases; junction bases outside the gene matches: 13. CDR3 protein: CSAPPGGRLVEQFF. CDR3 nucleotides: TGCAGTGCCCCTCCGGGCGGGAGGCTGGTTGAGCAGTTCTTC.

This clonotype came up many times. This chain connects TRBV2 to TRBJ2-7; D is perhaps TRBD2 (6 bases). CDR1 is SNHLY, CDR2 FYNNEI, per germline. The CDR3 runs to 14 residues. V gave up 1 base and J gave up 3 bases, with 10 bases separating them. CDR3 nucleotides: TGTGCCAGCAGTGAAGGAGGGGACTTCTACGAGCAGTACTTC. Translating gives CASSEGGDFYEQYF. The variable domain in full, completed from reference TRBV2 and TRBJ2-7, reads EPEVTQTPSHQVTQMGQEVILRCVPISNHLYFYWYRQILGQKVEFLVSFYNNEISEKSEIFDDQFSVERPDGSNFTLKIRSTKLEDSAMYFCASSEGGDFYEQYFGPGTRLTVT.

The sample holds many counts of this clonotype. The chain uses TRBV4-2 and TRBJ1-1, with TRBD1 identical over 7 bases. The CDR3 length is 15 residues. After removal of 2 bases from V and 6 bases from J, the junction contained 9 bases not matched to a gene. Germline V lookup: CDR1 LGHNA, CDR2 YNFKEQ. CDR3 region: CASSQTGTAAAEAFF. The CDR3 nucleotides are TGTGCCAGCAGCCAAACCGGGACAGCTGCCGCTGAAGCTTTCTTT.

This clonotype came up many times. The V call is TRBV6-4, the J call TRBJ1-1; no definite D call. CDR1 MRHNA and CDR2 SNTAGT come from the germline V gene. V lost 4 bases and J lost 1, with 10 bases in between. The CDR3 contains 14 residues. The DNA for the CDR3 is TGTGCCAGCAGTGCCAGGACGGAGAACACTGAAGCTTTCTTT. This translates into CASSARTENTEAFF.

The chain carries TRBV7-9 and TRBJ2-7, with D unresolved. Germline lookup yields CDR1 SEHNR and CDR2 FQNEAQ (reference sequence). CDR3 length: 13 amino acids. Trimming cost V 2 bases and J 2 bases, with 7 bases left between them. CDR3 bases: TGTGCCAGCAGCTTAATCAAGCCCTACGAGCAGTACTTC. Its protein is CASSLIKPYEQYF.